This paragraph reports one T cell receptor beta chain. Distinct nucleotide sequences in the sample also encode this CDR3. V was clipped by 0 bases and J by 4 bases; unmatched bases: 6. The CDR3 extends over 15 amino acids. CDR1 SGHRS and CDR2 YFSETQ come from the germline V gene. Using immunoSEQ multiplex PCR, the repertoire was profiled, and TCRdb retains in-frame clones only, with some absent. This sample carries more than 55,000 clones, 86% of them seen once, and the ten largest clones take roughly 1.2%. This sample was taken from a study of OX40 agonist ivuxolimab in advanced cancers. Background on the study: Three individuals attained partial responses, comprising one hepatocellular carcinoma case and two cutaneous melanoma cases.

The TCR sequence derives from an adult with an advanced solid tumor such as melanoma, head and neck, liver or kidney cancer. Sample: CD4+ or CD8+ T cells sorted from blood, taken in a trial of the OX40 agonist ivuxolimab. This chain joins TRBV5-1 and TRBJ2-7; 8 nucleotides agree with TRBD2. As DNA, the CDR3 is TGCGCCAGCAGCTTGGACAGCGGGAGTAGGTACGAGCAGTACTTC. Protein sequence: CASSLDSGSRYEQYF.